This T cell receptor (beta chain) came from a study of cytomegalovirus exposure and HLA in healthy donors. Study-wide results and limits: A later examination showed that TCR association rates differed by HLA locus, with DRB1 most and HLA-C fewest.

On this clone itself: Its antigen is still unknown.

Germline lookup yields CDR1 SGHAT and CDR2 FQDESV (reference sequence). V was pared by 6 bases and J by 0 bases, with 12 bases between. This CDR3 has 14 residues. The PCR was carried out with 60 Vbeta primers and 13 Jbeta primers. The protocol was immunoSEQ multiplex PCR, while the TCRdb copy is restricted to in-frame clones and leaves out a portion. The table records 120,000 or so clones, roughly 76% of them present only once. The chain combines TRBV11-1 with TRBJ2-7, with D perhaps TRBD2 (6 bases). Material for sequencing was PBMCs. The sequence was obtained from a woman aged 45-60 years in good health and CMV-seronegative. The CDR3 coding sequence is TGTGCCAGCAGTTCCGGGGGAAGCTCCTACGAGCAGTACTTC. It translates to CASSSGGSSYEQYF.